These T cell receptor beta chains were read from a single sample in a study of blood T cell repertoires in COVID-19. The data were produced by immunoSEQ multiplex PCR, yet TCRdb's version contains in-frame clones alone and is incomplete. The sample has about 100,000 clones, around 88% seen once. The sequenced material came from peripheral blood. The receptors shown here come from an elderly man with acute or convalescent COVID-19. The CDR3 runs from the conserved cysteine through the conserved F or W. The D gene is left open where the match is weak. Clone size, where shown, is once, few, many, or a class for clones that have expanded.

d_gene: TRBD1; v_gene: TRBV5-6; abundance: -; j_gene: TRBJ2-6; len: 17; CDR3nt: TGTGCCAGCAGCTTGACAGGGGGCCTTGCTGGGGCCAACGTCCTGACTTTC; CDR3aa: CASSLTGGLAGANVLTF
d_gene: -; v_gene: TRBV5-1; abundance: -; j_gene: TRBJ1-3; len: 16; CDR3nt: TGCGCCAGCAGCTTGGAAGGACACAACTCTGGAAACACCATATATTTT; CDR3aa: CASSLEGHNSGNTIYF
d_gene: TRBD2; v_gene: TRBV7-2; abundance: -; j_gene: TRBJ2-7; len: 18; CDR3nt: TGTGCCAGCAGCTTAGAATGGCTAGCGGGAGGGCTGCCGAGGGAGCAGTACTTC; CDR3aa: CASSLEWLAGGLPREQYF
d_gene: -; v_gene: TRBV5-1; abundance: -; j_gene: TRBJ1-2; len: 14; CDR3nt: TGCGCCAGCAGCTTGGTCACAGGAGTCTATGGCTACACCTTC; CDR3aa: CASSLVTGVYGYTF
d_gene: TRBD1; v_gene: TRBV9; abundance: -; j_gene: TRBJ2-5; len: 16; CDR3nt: TGTGCCAGCAGCGTAGCTACAGGGGTGGGGGAAGAGACCCAGTACTTC; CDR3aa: CASSVATGVGEETQYF
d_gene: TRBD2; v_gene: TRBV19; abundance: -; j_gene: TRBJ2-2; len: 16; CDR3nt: TGTGCAGGGGCGCGGATTAGCGGGAGAGGTCCCGGGGAGCTGTTTTTT; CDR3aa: CAGARISGRGPGELFF
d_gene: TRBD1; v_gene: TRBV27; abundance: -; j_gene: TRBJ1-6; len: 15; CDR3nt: TGTGCCAGCAGTTCATCCTGGACAGGGAGTTCACCCCTCCACTTT; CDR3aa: CASSSSWTGSSPLHF
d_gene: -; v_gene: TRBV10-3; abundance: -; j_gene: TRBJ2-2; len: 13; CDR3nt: TGTGCCATCAGGGGGGCGGGCACCGGGGAGCTGTTTTTT; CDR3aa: CAIRGAGTGELFF
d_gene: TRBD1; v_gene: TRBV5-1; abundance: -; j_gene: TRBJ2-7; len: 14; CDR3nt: TGCGCCAGCAGCTTGGATGGACAGGGTTACGAGCAGTACTTC; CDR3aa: CASSLDGQGYEQYF
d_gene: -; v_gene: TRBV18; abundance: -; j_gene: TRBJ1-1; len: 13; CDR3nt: TGTGCCAGCTCTCCCGGGTCGAACACTGAAGCTTTCTTT; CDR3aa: CASSPGSNTEAFF
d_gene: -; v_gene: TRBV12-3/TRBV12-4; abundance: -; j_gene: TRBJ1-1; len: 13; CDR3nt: TGTGCCAGCAGTCTGAAACAGGGCACTGAAGCTTTCTTT; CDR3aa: CASSLKQGTEAFF
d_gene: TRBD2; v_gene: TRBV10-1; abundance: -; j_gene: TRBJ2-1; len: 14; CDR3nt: TGCGCCAGGACCCGAAGCGGGAGTTACAATGAGCAGTTCTTC; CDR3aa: CARTRSGSYNEQFF
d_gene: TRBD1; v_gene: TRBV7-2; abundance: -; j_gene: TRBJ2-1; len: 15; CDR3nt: TGTGCCAGCGCGTTTGGGGACAGGTCTAATAATGAGCAGTTCTTC; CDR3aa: CASAFGDRSNNEQFF
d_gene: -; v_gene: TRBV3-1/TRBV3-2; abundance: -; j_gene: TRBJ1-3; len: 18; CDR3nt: TGTGCCAGCAGCCGGGGCAGGCTACCCTGGAGCTCTGGAAACACCATATATTTT; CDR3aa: CASSRGRLPWSSGNTIYF
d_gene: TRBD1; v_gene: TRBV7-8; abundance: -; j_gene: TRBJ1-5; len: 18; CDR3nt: TGTGCCAGCAGCCCCCGCCCCGGGACAGGGTTTAGCAATCAGCCCCAGCATTTT; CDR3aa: CASSPRPGTGFSNQPQHF
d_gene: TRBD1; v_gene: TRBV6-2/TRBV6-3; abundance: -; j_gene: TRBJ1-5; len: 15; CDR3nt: TGTGCCAGCAGTTTCGGACAGGGGGGGGATCAGCCCCAGCATTTT; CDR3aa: CASSFGQGGDQPQHF
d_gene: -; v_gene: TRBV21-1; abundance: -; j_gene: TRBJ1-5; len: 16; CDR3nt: TGTGCCAGCAGCAAAAAAAGGGAACGACAGAATCAGCCCCAGCATTTT; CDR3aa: CASSKKRERQNQPQHF
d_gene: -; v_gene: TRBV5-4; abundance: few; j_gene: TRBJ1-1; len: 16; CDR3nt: TGTGCCAGCAGCCCGGCACGAAACAGACTGAACACTGAAGCTTTCTTT; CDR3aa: CASSPARNRLNTEAFF
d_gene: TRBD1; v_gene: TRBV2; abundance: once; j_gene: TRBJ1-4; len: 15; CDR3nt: TGTGCCAGCAGTGCGGACAGGGGGCTTGGTGAAAAACTGTTTTTT; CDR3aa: CASSADRGLGEKLFF
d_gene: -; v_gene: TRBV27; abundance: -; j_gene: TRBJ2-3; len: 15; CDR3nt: TGTGCCAGCAGTTCTGGCGGAACTAGCACAGATACGCAGTATTTT; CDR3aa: CASSSGGTSTDTQYF
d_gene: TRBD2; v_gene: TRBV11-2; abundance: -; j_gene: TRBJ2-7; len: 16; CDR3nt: TGTGCCAGCAGCATAGGGACTAGCAGGGGTTCCTACGAGCAGTACTTC; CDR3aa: CASSIGTSRGSYEQYF
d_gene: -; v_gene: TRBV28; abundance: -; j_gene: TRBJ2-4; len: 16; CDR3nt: TGTGCCAGCAGTTCGACACAAATGTCAGCCAAAAACATTCAGTACTTC; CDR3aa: CASSSTQMSAKNIQYF
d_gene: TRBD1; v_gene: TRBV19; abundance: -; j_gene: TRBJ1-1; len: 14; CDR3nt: TGTGCCAGTAGTGTGGGACAGGGCGGCACTGAAGCTTTCTTT; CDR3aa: CASSVGQGGTEAFF
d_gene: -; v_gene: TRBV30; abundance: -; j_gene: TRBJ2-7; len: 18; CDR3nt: TGTGCCTGGAGTCCGGGCCTGAGGGCCTCCACGTACCGTTACGAGCAGTACTTC; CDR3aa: CAWSPGLRASTYRYEQYF
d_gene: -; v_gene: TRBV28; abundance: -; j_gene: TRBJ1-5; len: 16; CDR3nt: TGTGCCAGCAGTCAAACGGGGTCTAGGGGCAATCAGCCCCAGCATTTT; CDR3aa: CASSQTGSRGNQPQHF
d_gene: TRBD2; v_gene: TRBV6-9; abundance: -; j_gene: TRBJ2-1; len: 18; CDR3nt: TGTGCCAGCAGTTTATGGACTAGCGGGAGACACGGTTACAATGAGCAGTTCTTC; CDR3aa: CASSLWTSGRHGYNEQFF
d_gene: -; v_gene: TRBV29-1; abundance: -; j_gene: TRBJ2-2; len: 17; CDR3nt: TGCAGCGGTCTAGTTTCGGCGGCCGGCATACACACCGGGGAGCTGTTTTTT; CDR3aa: CSGLVSAAGIHTGELFF
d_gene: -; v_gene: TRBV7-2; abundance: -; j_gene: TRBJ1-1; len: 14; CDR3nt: TGTGCCAGCAGCTTAAGTAGACAGTTCACTGAAGCTTTCTTT; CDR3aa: CASSLSRQFTEAFF
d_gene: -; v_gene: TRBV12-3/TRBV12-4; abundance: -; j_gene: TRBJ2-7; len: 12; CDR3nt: TGTGCCAGCAGTTTGCAAGGAGGCGAGCAGTACTTC; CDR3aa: CASSLQGGEQYF